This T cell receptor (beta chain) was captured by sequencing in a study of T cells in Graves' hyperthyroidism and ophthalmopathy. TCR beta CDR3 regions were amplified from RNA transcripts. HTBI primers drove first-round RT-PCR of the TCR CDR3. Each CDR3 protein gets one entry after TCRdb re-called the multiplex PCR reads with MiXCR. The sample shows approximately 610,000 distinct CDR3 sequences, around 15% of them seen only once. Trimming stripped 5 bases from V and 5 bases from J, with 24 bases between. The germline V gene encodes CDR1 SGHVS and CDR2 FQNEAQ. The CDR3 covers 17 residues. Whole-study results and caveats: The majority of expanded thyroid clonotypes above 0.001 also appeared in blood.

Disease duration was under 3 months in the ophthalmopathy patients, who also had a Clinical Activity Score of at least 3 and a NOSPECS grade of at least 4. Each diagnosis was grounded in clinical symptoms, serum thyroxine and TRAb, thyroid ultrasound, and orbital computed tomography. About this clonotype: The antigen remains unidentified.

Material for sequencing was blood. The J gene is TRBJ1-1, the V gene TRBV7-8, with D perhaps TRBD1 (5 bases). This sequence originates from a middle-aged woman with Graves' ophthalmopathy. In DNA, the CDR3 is TGTGCCAGCAGCCCGCGGGGGAGGGAAGTTAGTGGGACTGAAGCTTTCTTT. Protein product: CASSPRGREVSGTEAFF.